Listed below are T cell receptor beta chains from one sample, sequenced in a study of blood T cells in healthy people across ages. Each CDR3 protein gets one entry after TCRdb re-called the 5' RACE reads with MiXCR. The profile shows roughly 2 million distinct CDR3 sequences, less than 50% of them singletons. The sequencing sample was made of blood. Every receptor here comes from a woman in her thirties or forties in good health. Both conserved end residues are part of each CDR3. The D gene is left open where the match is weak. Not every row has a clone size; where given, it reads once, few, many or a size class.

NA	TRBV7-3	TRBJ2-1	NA	TGTGCCAGCAGCTTAAATCAGGGGCTAGGCAATGAGCAGTTCTTC	CASSLNQGLGNEQFF
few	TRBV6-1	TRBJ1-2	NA	TGTGCCAGCATGTTTAAGGATTATGGCTACACCTTC	CASMFKDYGYTF
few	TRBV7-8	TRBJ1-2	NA	TGTGCCAGCAGCCCACGGACAATCTATGGCTACACCTTC	CASSPRTIYGYTF
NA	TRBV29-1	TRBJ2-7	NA	TGCAGCGTTGAATCGACAGGTGAGACCTACGAGCAGTACTTC	CSVESTGETYEQYF
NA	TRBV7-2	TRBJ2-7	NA	TGTGCCAGCAGCTCGGGACCTTCGGGAAAGCAGTACTTC	CASSSGPSGKQYF
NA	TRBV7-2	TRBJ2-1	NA	TGTGCCAGCAGCCCTGTGGGGCGGGGTAACGATGAGCAGTTCTTC	CASSPVGRGNDEQFF
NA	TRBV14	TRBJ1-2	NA	TGTGCCAGCAGCCAAGATTACGCCTTAAACTATGGCTACACCTTC	CASSQDYALNYGYTF
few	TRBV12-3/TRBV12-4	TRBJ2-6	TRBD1	TGTGCCAGCGCGACAAGGGACAGGGGGATATATGGGGCCAACGTCCTGACTTTC	CASATRDRGIYGANVLTF
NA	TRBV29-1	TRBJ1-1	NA	TGCAGCGTTGCCCGCTTTGGGGGCCGGGACACTGAAGCTTTCTTT	CSVARFGGRDTEAFF
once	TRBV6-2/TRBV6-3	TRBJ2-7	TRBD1	TGTGCCAGCAGTGACAGGGCTCAACCCACCTACGAGCAGTACTTC	CASSDRAQPTYEQYF
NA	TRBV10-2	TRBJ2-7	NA	TGCGCCAGCAGTGAGTCGAACCCCTACGAGCAGTACTTC	CASSESNPYEQYF
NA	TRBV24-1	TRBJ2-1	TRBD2	TGTGCCACCACGGCGGGGGGCTACAATGAGCAGTTCTTC	CATTAGGYNEQFF
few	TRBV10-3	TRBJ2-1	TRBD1	TGTGCCATCAGTGAGCGGCCACAGGGGTACGAGCAGTTCTTC	CAISERPQGYEQFF
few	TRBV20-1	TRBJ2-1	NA	TGCAGTGCAGCCCCTAGCTCCTACAATGAGCAGTTCTTC	CSAAPSSYNEQFF
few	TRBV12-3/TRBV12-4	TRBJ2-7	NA	TGTGCCAGCGGGGGGATGTCCTACGAGCAGTACTTC	CASGGMSYEQYF
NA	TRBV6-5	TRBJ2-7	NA	TGTGCCAGCAGGGCGACACGCGAGACCTACGAGCAGTACTTC	CASRATRETYEQYF
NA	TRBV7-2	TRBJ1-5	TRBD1	TGTGCCAGCAGCCGGGGACAGGCTAATCAGCCCCAGCATTTT	CASSRGQANQPQHF
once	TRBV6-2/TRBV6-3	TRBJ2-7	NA	TGTGCCAGCACCCCAGGGGTGGGCGAGCAGTACTTC	CASTPGVGEQYF
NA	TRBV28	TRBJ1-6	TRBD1	TGTGCCAGCAGTCTTCTACAGGGGGCTGGGAATAATTCACCCCTCCACTTT	CASSLLQGAGNNSPLHF
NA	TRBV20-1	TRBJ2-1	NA	TGCAGTGCTAGAGAGGGAGGGGGGCCGTACAATGAGCAGTTCTTC	CSAREGGGPYNEQFF
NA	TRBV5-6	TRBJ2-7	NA	TGTGCCAGCAGCTTGGGTCACCAGAATGAGCAGTACTTC	CASSLGHQNEQYF
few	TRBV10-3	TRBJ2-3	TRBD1	TGTGCCATCAGCCTGACAGGGTCCACAGATACGCAGTATTTT	CAISLTGSTDTQYF
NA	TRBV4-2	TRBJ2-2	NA	TGTGCCAGCAGCCAAGATTCCGGGTCCGGTACCTACACCGGGGAGCTGTTTTTT	CASSQDSGSGTYTGELFF
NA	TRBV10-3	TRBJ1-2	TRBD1	TGTGCCATCAGCTTGGGGACAGGGGGAGATGGCTACACCTTC	CAISLGTGGDGYTF
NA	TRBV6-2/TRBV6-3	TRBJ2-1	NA	TGTGCCAGCAGTTACCGTCAAGGGGGTACAAACAATGAGCAGTTCTTC	CASSYRQGGTNNEQFF
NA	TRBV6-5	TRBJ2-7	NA	TGTGCCAGCAGTTACAGGGCAGGTCGGTACGAGCAGTACTTC	CASSYRAGRYEQYF
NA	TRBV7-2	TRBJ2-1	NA	TGTGCCAACAGCCTACAATGGACGGCCAATGAGCAGTTCTTC	CANSLQWTANEQFF
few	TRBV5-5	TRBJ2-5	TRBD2	TGTGCCAGCAGCTCCCAGGCGGGGGGCCACCAAGAGACCCAGTACTTC	CASSSQAGGHQETQYF
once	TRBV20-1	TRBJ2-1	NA	TGCAGTGCTTACAACCCTTTGGGGAGCTCCTACAATGAGCAGTTCTTC	CSAYNPLGSSYNEQFF
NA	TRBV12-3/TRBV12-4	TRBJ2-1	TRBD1	TGTGCCAGCAGGCCCCGGGACAGTTGGAATGAGCAGTTCTTC	CASRPRDSWNEQFF
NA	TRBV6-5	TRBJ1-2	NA	TGTGCCAGCAGTTACTCGAATGCGGGGGTTAATGGCTACACCTTC	CASSYSNAGVNGYTF
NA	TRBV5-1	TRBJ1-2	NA	TGCGCCAGCAGCCTCGGGACATCAGCTAACTATGGCTACACCTTC	CASSLGTSANYGYTF
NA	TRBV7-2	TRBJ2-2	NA	TGTGCCAGCAGCCAACCCCCCCAGGCCCGAAACACCGGGGAGCTGTTTTTT	CASSQPPQARNTGELFF
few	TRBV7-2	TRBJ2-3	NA	TGTGCCAGCAGCTTAGGAGGCGGAGGGTGGACAGATACGCAGTATTTT	CASSLGGGGWTDTQYF
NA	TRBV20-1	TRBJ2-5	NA	TGCAGTGCTAGCAGGGCCGAACAAGAGACCCAGTACTTC	CSASRAEQETQYF
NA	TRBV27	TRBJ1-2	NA	TGTGCCAGCAGTTCGGACGGACGCTATGGCTACACCTTC	CASSSDGRYGYTF
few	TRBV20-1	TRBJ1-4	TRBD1	TGCAGTGCTAGACACTACAGGGGGGGCACTAATGAAAAACTGTTTTTT	CSARHYRGGTNEKLFF